These 28 T cell receptor beta chains originate from one sample sequenced in a study of shared clonotypes between healthy human individuals. The repertoire was sequenced with immunoSEQ multiplex PCR; TCRdb's copy has only in-frame clones and lacks some. The repertoire holds under 550,000 clones, with 90% to 97% as singletons. The sample consisted of naive CD4+ T cells sorted from blood. Subset given: CD45RA+ positively selected. These TCRs come from a woman in her twenties or thirties in good health.

In nucleotides, the CDR3 is TGTGCCAGCAGAGTCACCGGGGGGCACACTGAAGCTTTCTTT. It translates to CASRVTGGHTEAFF. The chain recombines TRBV11-2 with TRBJ1-1, with D maybe TRBD1 (6 bases). Germline CDR1 is SGHAT and CDR2 is FQNNGV. The CDR3 totals 14 residues. V dropped 6 bases and J dropped 3 bases, with 14 bases sitting between them.

The rearrangement joins TRBV19 to TRBJ1-5; D call uncertain. V lost 5 bases, J lost 3 bases, and 8 bases lay in between. The CDR3 extends over 13 amino acids. Germline V gene data show CDR1 as LNHDA and CDR2 as SQIVND (reference sequence). Here the CDR3 DNA reads TGTGCCAGTAGTGCTTTAACCAATCAGCCCCAGCATTTT. Protein sequence: CASSALTNQPQHF. The whole variable domain, remainder taken from reference TRBV19 and TRBJ1-5, is DGGITQSPKYLFRKEGQNVTLSCEQNLNHDAMYWYRQDPGQGLRLIYYSQIVNDFQKGDIAEGYSVSREKKESFPLTVTSAQKNPTAFYLCASSALTNQPQHFGDGTRLSIL.

Comment on this clone: The sample holds other DNA sequences that translate to the same CDR3. V and J are TRBV19 and TRBJ1-3; D gene uncertain. Germline CDR1 and CDR2: LNHDA and SQIVND (reference sequence). CDR3 size: 13 residues. V lost 3 bases to trimming and J lost 3 bases, with 6 bases between them. CDR3 amino acids: CASSIGFGNTIYF. The CDR3 DNA follows: TGTGCCAGTAGTATCGGGTTTGGAAACACCATATATTTT. The full variable domain, its missing parts supplied by reference TRBV19 and TRBJ1-3, is DGGITQSPKYLFRKEGQNVTLSCEQNLNHDAMYWYRQDPGQGLRLIYYSQIVNDFQKGDIAEGYSVSREKKESFPLTVTSAQKNPTAFYLCASSIGFGNTIYFGEGSWLTVV.

This chain joins TRBV5-1 and TRBJ1-2; D is uncertain. Between the trimmed V and J ends, which lost 3 bases and 4 bases, there was a span of 10 bases. The CDR3 runs 13 residues. Germline loops: CDR1 SGHRS, CDR2 YFSETQ. CDR3 protein: CASSSAGFYGYTF. In DNA form, the CDR3 reads TGCGCCAGCAGCTCCGCCGGGTTCTATGGCTACACCTTC.

The gene calls are TRBV11-2 and TRBJ2-7, with unresolved D. The V gene lost 0 bases and the J gene lost 3 bases, with 15 bases spanning the gap. Germline CDR1 SGHAT, CDR2 FQNNGV. The CDR3 is 16 amino acids. CDR3 nucleotide sequence: TGTGCCAGCAGCTTAGATCACAGCGCTTCTCTCTACGAGCAGTACTTC. Its translation is CASSLDHSASLYEQYF.

The chain combines TRBV7-2 with TRBJ2-1; 10 bases are a match to TRBD1. The trim removed 2 bases at V and 4 bases at J, leaving 14 bases unmatched. Germline CDR1 is SGHTA and CDR2 is FQGNSA. The CDR3 runs to 19 residues. The CDR3 DNA reads TGTGCCAGCAGCTTATCCGGGACAGGGGCGGAGACGAGGTACAATGAGCAGTTCTTC. Its protein is CASSLSGTGAETRYNEQFF.

V gene TRBV7-9 combines with J gene TRBJ1-5; D is unresolved. V shed 5 bases and J shed 4 bases, with 9 bases lying between them. This CDR3 region has 13 residues. Germline CDR1 reads SEHNR; CDR2 reads FQNEAQ (reference sequence). The CDR3 here is CASSAYLNQPQHF. CDR3 coding DNA: TGTGCCAGCAGCGCGTATTTAAATCAGCCCCAGCATTTT.

The V and J genes are TRBV27 and TRBJ2-7, with 7 bases fitting TRBD2. Germline V gene sequence: CDR1 MNHEY, CDR2 SMNVEV (reference sequence). The length of the CDR3 is 16 residues. V gave up 6 bases and J gave up 0 bases; unmatched junction bases: 11. Here the CDR3 DNA reads TGTGCCAGCAGAAAGTCTAGCGGCTATAGCTCCTACGAGCAGTACTTC. It encodes CASRKSSGYSSYEQYF.

The chain is built from TRBV25-1 and TRBJ2-2; the D gene is possibly TRBD2 (6 bases). The V and J ends lost 4 bases and 7 bases respectively, with 10 bases between them. Germline-derived CDR1 and CDR2 are MGHDK and SYGVNS. This CDR3 has 13 residues. The CDR3 DNA reads TGTGCCAGCAGTGGGGGGGTCATCGGGGAGCTGTTTTTT. Translation: CASSGGVIGELFF.

This clone was counted a single time. This chain connects TRBV30 to TRBJ1-4; no clear D gene. The V gene's germline CDR1 is GTSNPN and CDR2 SVGIG (reference sequence). Trimming took 2 bases from V and 5 from J, leaving 9 bases between them. The CDR3 sequence is 13 residues long. CDR3 protein: CAWSRGPNEKLFF. The CDR3 region has the DNA TGTGCCTGGAGTCGAGGTCCGAATGAAAAACTGTTTTTT.

The J gene is TRBJ1-1, the V gene TRBV19; D perhaps matches TRBD1 (6 bases). The CDR3 consists of 15 residues. V lost 5 bases and J 3 bases, leaving 16 bases between the germline ends. The germline V gene encodes CDR1 LNHDA and CDR2 SQIVND (reference sequence). CDR3 region: CASSPDRNPYTEAFF. DNA of the CDR3: TGTGCCAGTAGTCCCGACAGGAACCCCTACACTGAAGCTTTCTTT.

Concerning this clone itself: The same CDR3 also results from other DNA sequences found in this sample. The chain uses TRBV28 and TRBJ2-7; D is tentatively TRBD1 or TRBD2 (5 bases each). Germline values: CDR1 MDHEN, CDR2 SYDVKM. Trimming left V 2 bases short and J 2 bases short, with 10 bases between. The CDR3 consists of 14 residues. The CDR3 spells CASSLEGTPYEQYF. DNA for the CDR3: TGTGCCAGCAGTTTAGAGGGGACCCCCTACGAGCAGTACTTC.

The V and J genes are TRBV7-2 and TRBJ1-5, with a tentative D call TRBD1 (5 bases). The CDR3 contains 16 residues. Germline values: CDR1 SGHTA, CDR2 FQGNSA. Trimming removed 0 bases from V and 7 bases from J, with 16 bases in between. The CDR3 bases are TGTGCCAGCAGCTTAGCGCCCGGGGGGGGTTTACAGCCCCAGCATTTT. It specifies CASSLAPGGGLQPQHF.

The rearrangement uses TRBV18 and TRBJ2-2; D is ambiguous. This CDR3 is 16 amino acids long. V dropped 5 bases and J dropped 1 base, with 14 bases sitting between them. Germline V gives CDR1 KGHSH, CDR2 LQKENI. This CDR3 is CASSTMELQNTGELFF. The CDR3 DNA follows: TGTGCCAGCTCAACTATGGAACTCCAGAACACCGGGGAGCTGTTTTTT.

The gene calls are TRBV6-1 and TRBJ1-1; no definite D call. The CDR3 is 14 amino acids. The V and J ends lost 6 bases and 8 bases respectively, with 19 bases between them. Germline V gives CDR1 MNHNS, CDR2 SASEGT. CDR3 loop: CASRSTSGNREAFF. The DNA of the CDR3 is TGTGCCAGCAGGTCGACATCTGGTAATAGAGAAGCTTTCTTT.

The genes are TRBV29-1 and TRBJ1-1, with D possibly TRBD1 on 5 matching bases. CDR3 length: 16 residues. CDR1 is SQVTM and CDR2 is ANQGSEA in the germline V gene. Deletions cut 0 bases from V and 3 bases from J, with 17 bases between. The CDR3 DNA reads as TGCAGCGTTGAAGATGCGGCAGGGCCGGTTCACACTGAAGCTTTCTTT. This codes for CSVEDAAGPVHTEAFF.

V usage is TRBV19 and J usage is TRBJ2-5; D assignment may be TRBD1 or TRBD2 (5 bases each). The end of the DNA aligns better with TRBJ2-7, so the J call may be wrong. CDR3 length: 15 residues. Germline V lookup: CDR1 LNHDA, CDR2 SQIVND (reference sequence). Here the CDR3 reads CASSIFGGTHDEQYF. The CDR3 DNA sequence: TGTGCCAGTAGTATCTTCGGTGGGACCCATGACGAGCAGTACTTC.

V usage is TRBV11-1 and J usage is TRBJ2-5; 9 bases fit TRBD2. This CDR3 is 16 amino acids long. V gave up 3 bases and J gave up 5 bases; unmatched junction bases: 10. The germline CDR1 and CDR2 sequences are SGHAT and FQDESV (reference sequence). CDR3 sequence: CASSLGAAGGRETQYF. The DNA for the CDR3 is TGTGCCAGCAGCTTGGGGGCCGCGGGAGGGCGGGAGACCCAGTACTTC.

The chain links TRBV7-3 to TRBJ1-5; TRBD1 aligns across 7 bases. Germline CDR1 and CDR2: SGHTA and FQGTGA. J gave up 5 bases and V 5 bases, and 3 bases lay outside the gene matches. The CDR3 is 13 amino acids. The CDR3 is CASSQTGDQPQHF. In DNA, the CDR3 is TGTGCCAGCAGCCAAACAGGGGATCAGCCCCAGCATTTT.

This clone came up once. The rearrangement joins TRBV7-2 to TRBJ2-3, with D hard to call. Trimming removed 2 bases at V and 2 bases at J, with 5 bases between. Germline CDR1 is SGHTA and CDR2 is FQGNSA. The CDR3 loop spans 13 amino acids. The CDR3 bases are TGTGCCAGCAGCTTATTCTACACAGATACGCAGTATTTT. The encoded protein is CASSLFYTDTQYF.

The chain links TRBV5-3 to TRBJ2-5; D is ambiguous. TRBV5-3 is an ORF for which the function is uncertain. The CDR3 sequence is 14 residues long. Trimming removed 3 bases at V and 2 bases at J, with 11 bases between. The CDR3 DNA reads as TGTGCCAGAAGCTGGACCGGGTCTCAAGAGACCCAGTACTTC. This codes for CARSWTGSQETQYF.

This clone was counted once. The chain recombines TRBV5-1 with TRBJ2-5, with a possible D match to TRBD2 (7 bases). The CDR3 is 13 residues long. Trimming stripped 3 bases from V and 4 bases from J, with 10 bases between. CDR1 and CDR2 (germline): SGHRS, YFSETQ. CDR3: CASSWGGGETQYF. CDR3 DNA: TGCGCCAGCAGCTGGGGAGGGGGAGAGACCCAGTACTTC.

V gene TRBV7-9 combines with J gene TRBJ2-5, with 7 bases aligning to TRBD2. This CDR3 spans 13 amino acids. The germline CDR1 and CDR2 sequences are SEHNR and FQNEAQ (reference sequence). Trimming took 3 bases from V and 5 from J; bases not matched to a gene: 3. The CDR3: CASSFGLGETQYF. In DNA, the CDR3 is TGTGCCAGCAGCTTCGGACTAGGGGAGACCCAGTACTTC.

V is TRBV6-6 and J is TRBJ1-1; 11 positions agree with TRBD1. Germline V gives CDR1 MNHNY, CDR2 SVGAGI (reference sequence). CDR3 length equals 14 residues. J lost 4 bases, V lost 5 bases, and 3 bases had no gene match. CDR3 nucleotides: TGTGCCAGCAGTGCCGGGACAGGGGGCACTGAAGCTTTCTTT. This sequence encodes CASSAGTGGTEAFF.

This rearrangement joins TRBV6-1 to TRBJ1-5, with 7 positions matching TRBD1. Per germline, CDR1 MNHNS and CDR2 SASEGT. V shed 8 bases and J 2 bases; nucleotides not matched to a gene: 9. This CDR3 is built from 15 residues. Here the CDR3 reads CASGRQGSGNQPQHF. CDR3 sequence (DNA): TGTGCCAGCGGGAGACAGGGCAGTGGCAATCAGCCCCAGCATTTT.

A word on this clone: Different DNA sequences within this sample yield the same CDR3. The chain couples TRBV6-5 to TRBJ1-4; D is unclear. The CDR3 runs 12 residues. CDR1 is MNHEY, CDR2 SVGAGI, per germline. Trimming cost V 6 bases and J 8 bases, with 10 bases left between them. The CDR3 here is CASSRDREKLFF. Written as DNA, the CDR3 is TGTGCCAGCAGCCGCGACCGGGAAAAACTGTTTTTT.

The chain is built from TRBV27 and TRBJ2-3; D might be TRBD1 or TRBD2, each matching 5 bases. V shed 6 bases and J shed 1 base, with 26 bases lying between them. Per the germline V gene, CDR1 is MNHEY and CDR2 is SMNVEV (reference sequence). This CDR3 contains 19 residues. The CDR3 loop reads CASSRGIFSGAVGTDTQYF. CDR3 DNA sequence: TGTGCCAGCAGCCGAGGTATTTTCTCCGGGGCAGTCGGCACAGATACGCAGTATTTT.

This chain connects TRBV25-1 to TRBJ2-1; D assignment may be TRBD1 or TRBD2 (5 bases each). Germline CDR1 MGHDK, CDR2 SYGVNS. Trimming cost V 3 bases and J 3 bases, with 12 bases left between them. The CDR3 is 15 amino acids. The chain's CDR3 is CASSDGADLYNEQFF. The CDR3, as DNA: TGTGCCAGCAGTGACGGGGCAGACCTCTACAATGAGCAGTTCTTC.